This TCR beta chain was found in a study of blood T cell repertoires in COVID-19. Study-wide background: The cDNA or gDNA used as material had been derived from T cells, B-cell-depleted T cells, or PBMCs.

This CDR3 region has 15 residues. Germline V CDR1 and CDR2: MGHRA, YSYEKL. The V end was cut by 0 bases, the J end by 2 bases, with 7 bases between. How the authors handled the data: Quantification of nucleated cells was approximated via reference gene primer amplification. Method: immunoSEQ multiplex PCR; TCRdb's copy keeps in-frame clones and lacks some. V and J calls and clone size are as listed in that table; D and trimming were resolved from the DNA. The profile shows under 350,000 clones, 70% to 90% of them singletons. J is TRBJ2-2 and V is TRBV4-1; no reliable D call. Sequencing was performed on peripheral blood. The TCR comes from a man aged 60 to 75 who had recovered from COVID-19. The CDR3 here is CASSQEAVNTGELFF. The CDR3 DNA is TGCGCCAGCAGCCAAGAGGCAGTCAACACCGGGGAGCTGTTTTTT.